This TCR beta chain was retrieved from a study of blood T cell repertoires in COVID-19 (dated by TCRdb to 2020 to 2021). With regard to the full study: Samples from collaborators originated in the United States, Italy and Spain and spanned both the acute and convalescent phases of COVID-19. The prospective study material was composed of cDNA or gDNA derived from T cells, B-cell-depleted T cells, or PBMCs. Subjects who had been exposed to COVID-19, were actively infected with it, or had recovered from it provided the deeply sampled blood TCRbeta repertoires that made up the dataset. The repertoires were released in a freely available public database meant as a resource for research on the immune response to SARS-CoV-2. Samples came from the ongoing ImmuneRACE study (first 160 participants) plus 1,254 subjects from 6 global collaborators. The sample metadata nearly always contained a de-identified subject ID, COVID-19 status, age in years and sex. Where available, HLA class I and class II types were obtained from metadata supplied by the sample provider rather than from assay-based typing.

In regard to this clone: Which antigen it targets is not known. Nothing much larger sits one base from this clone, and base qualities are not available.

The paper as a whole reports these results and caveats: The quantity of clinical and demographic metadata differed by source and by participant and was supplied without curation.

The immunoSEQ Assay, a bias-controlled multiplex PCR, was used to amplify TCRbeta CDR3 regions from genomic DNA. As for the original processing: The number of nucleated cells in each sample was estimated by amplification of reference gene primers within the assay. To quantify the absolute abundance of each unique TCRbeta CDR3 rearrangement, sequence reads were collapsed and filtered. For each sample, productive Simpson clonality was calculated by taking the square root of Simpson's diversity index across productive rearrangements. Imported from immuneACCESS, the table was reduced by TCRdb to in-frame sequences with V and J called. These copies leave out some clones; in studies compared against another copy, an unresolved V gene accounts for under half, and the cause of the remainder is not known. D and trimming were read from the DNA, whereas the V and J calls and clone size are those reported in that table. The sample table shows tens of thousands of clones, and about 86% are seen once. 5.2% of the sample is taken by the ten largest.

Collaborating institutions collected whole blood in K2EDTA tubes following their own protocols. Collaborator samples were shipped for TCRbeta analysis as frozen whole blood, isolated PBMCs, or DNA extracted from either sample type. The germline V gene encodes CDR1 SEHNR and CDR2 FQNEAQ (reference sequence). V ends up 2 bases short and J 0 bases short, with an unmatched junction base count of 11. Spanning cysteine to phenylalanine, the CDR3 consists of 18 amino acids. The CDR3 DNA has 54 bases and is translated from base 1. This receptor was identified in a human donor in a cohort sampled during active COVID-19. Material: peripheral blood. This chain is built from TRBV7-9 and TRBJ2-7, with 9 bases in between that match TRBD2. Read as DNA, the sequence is TGTGCCAGCAGCTTACCCCCCGGTAGCGGGGGCCTCTCCTACGAGCAGTACTTC. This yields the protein CASSLPPGSGGLSYEQYF. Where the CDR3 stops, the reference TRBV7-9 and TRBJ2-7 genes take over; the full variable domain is DTGVSQNPRHKITKRGQNVTFRCDPISEHNRLYWYRQTLGQGPEFLTYFQNEAQLEKSRLLSDRFSAERPKGSFSTLEIQRTEQGDSAMYLCASSLPPGSGGLSYEQYFGPGTRLTVT.